These 2 T cell receptor beta chains came from one sample sequenced in a study of blood T cell repertoires in COVID-19. TCRdb's copy holds only in-frame clones and misses some; the assay was immunoSEQ multiplex PCR. The repertoire holds around 250,000 clones, with roughly 86% as singletons. The source material was peripheral blood. The source of these receptors is a man younger than 30 with active or convalescent COVID-19.

The CDR3 loop is CASSFMGGTSGGGFADTQYF. The CDR3 region has the DNA TGTGCCAGCAGTTTTATGGGAGGGACTAGCGGGGGGGGCTTCGCAGATACGCAGTATTTT. The chain employs TRBV28 and TRBJ2-3, with 16 bases that match TRBD2. Germline V CDR1 and CDR2: MDHEN, SYDVKM. J was trimmed by 4 bases and V by 3 bases; bases with no gene match: 13. The CDR3 has 20 residues.

The chain carries TRBV3-1 (or the pseudogene TRBV3-2) and TRBJ2-3, with TRBD1 matching 7 bases. Germline V gives CDR1 LGHDT, CDR2 YNNKEL (reference sequence). The CDR3 has 15 residues. With 4 bases clipped from V and 2 bases from J, the junction kept 6 bases outside the gene matches. This chain's CDR3 is CASSPPGQLTDTQYF. CDR3 sequence (DNA): TGTGCCAGCAGCCCGCCGGGACAGCTCACAGATACGCAGTATTTT.